This T cell receptor (beta chain) was recorded in a study of Ad26.COV2.S vaccination and SARS-CoV-2 variants. Overall study context: Donor joined the COV1001 Ad26.COV2.S trial arm. Ad26.COV2.S shots went into the muscle once or twice, 56 days apart. Overall study results and limits: A substantial breadth of spike-specific CD8+ and CD4+ T cell responses after vaccination has been reported.

Sample treatment: approximately 18 received Ad26.COV2.S at low or high dose, single or two shots; about 5 received placebo; per-sample allocation not given. Vaccine and placebo recipients were sampled on day 63 after the first injection. It was Wuhan-strain SARS-CoV-2 spike that the Ad26 vaccine vector expressed. Assay: immunoSEQ multiplex PCR; the TCRdb copy retains only in-frame clones and omits some. The table includes about 400,000 clones, roughly 80% detected once. V gave up 4 bases and J gave up 0 bases, with 12 bases separating them. Germline CDR1 MNHEY, CDR2 SMNVEV (reference sequence). The CDR3 consists of 16 residues. This clone was seen once. Antigen: not known.

Sequencing used peripheral blood, obtained in a trial of Ad26.COV2.S vaccine versus placebo. The chain is built from TRBV27 and TRBJ2-2; D may be TRBD1 (5 bases). This TCR came from a person aged 18-60 years who received the Ad26.COV2.S COVID-19 vaccine or a placebo. The CDR3: CASSSRGAPNTGELFF. The CDR3 nucleotides are TGTGCCAGCAGTTCCCGTGGGGCCCCGAACACCGGGGAGCTGTTTTTT.